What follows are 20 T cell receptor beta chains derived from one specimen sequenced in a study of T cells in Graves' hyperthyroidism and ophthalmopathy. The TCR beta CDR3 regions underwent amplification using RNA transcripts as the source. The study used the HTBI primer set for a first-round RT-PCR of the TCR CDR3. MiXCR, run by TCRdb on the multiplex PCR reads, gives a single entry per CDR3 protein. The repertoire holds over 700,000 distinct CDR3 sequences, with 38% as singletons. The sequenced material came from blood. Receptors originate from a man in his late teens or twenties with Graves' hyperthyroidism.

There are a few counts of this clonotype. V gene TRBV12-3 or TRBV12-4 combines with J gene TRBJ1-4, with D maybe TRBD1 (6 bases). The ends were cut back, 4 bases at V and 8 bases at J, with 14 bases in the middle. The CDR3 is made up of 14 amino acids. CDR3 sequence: CASSWGPDSEKLFF. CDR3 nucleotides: TGTGCCAGCAGTTGGGGACCGGACAGCGAAAAACTGTTTTTT.

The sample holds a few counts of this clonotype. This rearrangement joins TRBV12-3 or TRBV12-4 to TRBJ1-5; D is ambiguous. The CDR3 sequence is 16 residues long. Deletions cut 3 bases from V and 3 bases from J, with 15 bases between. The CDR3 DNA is TGTGCCAGCAGTTTTGAGTTTGCCGGCTTCAATCAGCCCCAGCATTTT. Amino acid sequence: CASSFEFAGFNQPQHF.

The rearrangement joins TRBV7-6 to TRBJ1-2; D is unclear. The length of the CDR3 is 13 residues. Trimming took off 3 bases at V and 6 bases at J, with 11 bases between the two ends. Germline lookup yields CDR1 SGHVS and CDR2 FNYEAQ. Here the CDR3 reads CASSFPPGDGYTF. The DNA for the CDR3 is TGTGCCAGCAGCTTTCCACCCGGGGATGGCTACACCTTC.

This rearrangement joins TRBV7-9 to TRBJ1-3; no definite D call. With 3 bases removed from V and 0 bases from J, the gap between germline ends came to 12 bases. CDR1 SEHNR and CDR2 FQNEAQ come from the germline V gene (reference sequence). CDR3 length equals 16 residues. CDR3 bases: TGTGCCAGCAGCTTCTTAGAGCCCGGCTCTGGAAACACCATATATTTT. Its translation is CASSFLEPGSGNTIYF.

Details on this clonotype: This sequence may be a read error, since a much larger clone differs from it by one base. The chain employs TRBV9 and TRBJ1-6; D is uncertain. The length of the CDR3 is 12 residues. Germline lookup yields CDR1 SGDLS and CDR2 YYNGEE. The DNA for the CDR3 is TGTGCCAGCAGCGTAGAGGGTTCACCCCCCCACTTT. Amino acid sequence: CASSVEGSPPHF.

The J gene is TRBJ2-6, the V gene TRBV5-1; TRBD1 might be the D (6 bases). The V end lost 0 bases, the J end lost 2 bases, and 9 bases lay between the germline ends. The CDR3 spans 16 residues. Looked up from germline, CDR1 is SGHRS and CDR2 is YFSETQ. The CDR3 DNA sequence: TGCGCCAGCAGCTTGGACAGGGCAACTGGGGCCAACGTCCTGACTTTC. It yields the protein CASSLDRATGANVLTF.

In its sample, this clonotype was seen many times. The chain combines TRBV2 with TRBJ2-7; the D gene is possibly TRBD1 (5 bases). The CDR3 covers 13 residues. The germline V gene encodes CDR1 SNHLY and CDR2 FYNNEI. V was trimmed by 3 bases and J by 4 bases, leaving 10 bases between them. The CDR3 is CASSDGHDYEQYF. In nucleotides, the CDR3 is TGTGCCAGCAGTGACGGACATGATTACGAGCAGTACTTC.

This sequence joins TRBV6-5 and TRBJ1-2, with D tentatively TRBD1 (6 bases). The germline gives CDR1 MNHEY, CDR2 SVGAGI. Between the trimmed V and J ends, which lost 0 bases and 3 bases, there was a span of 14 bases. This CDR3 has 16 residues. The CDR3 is CASSYSRDTPYYGYTF. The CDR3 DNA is TGTGCCAGCAGTTACTCCCGGGACACTCCCTACTATGGCTACACCTTC.

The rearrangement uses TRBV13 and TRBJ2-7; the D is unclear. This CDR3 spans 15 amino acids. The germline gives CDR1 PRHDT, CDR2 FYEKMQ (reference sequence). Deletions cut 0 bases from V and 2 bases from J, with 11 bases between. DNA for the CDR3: TGTGCCAGCAGCTTAGGCTTAACCAGTACCTACGAGCAGTACTTC. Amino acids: CASSLGLTSTYEQYF.

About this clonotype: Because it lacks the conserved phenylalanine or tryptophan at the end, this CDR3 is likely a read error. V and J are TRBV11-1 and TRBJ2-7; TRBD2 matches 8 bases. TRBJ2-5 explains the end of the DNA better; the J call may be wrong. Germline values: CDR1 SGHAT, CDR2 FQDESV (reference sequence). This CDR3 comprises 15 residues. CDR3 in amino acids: CASNKGVAGQETQYL. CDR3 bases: TGTGCCAGCAACAAGGGAGTAGCGGGGCAAGAGACCCAGTACCTC.

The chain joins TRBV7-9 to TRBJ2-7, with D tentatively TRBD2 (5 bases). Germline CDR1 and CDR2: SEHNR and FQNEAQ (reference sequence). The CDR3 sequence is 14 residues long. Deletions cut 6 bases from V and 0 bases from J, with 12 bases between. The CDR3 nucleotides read TGTGCCAGCAGTTTTGGAGCGGTCTCCTACGAGCAGTACTTC. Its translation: CASSFGAVSYEQYF.

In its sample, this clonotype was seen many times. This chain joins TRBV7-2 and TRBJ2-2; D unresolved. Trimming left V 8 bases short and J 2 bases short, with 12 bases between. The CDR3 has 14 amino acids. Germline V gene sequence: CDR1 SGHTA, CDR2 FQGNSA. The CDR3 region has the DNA TGTGCCAGCGTGGGCGTCACAAACACCGGGGAGCTGTTTTTT. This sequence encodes CASVGVTNTGELFF.

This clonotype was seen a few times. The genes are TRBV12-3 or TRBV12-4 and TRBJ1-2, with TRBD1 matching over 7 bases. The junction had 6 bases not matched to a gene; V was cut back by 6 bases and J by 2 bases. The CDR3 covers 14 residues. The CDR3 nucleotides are TGTGCCAGCAGATTAACAGGGGTCAACTATGGCTACACCTTC. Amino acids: CASRLTGVNYGYTF.

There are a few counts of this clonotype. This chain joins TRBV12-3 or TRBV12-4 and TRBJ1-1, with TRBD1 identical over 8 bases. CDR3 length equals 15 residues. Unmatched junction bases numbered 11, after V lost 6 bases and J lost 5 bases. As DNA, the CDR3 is TGTGCCAGCAGCTCCCCCCCTACAGGGGGGACTGAAGCTTTCTTT. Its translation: CASSSPPTGGTEAFF.

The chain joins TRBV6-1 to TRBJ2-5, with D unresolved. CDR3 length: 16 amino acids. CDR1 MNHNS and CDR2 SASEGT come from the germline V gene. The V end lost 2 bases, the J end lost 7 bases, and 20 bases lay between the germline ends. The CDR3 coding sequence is TGTGCCAGCAGTGAAAAGCCGAAAGGGATCGCAGGGACCCAGTACTTC. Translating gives CASSEKPKGIAGTQYF.

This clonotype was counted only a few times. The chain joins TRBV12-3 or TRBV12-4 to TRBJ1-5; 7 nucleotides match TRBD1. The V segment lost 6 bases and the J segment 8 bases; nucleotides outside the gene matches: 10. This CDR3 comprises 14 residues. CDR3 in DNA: TGTGCCAGCAGCCCAAGCGGCAGGGGGGAGCCCCAGCATTTT. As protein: CASSPSGRGEPQHF.

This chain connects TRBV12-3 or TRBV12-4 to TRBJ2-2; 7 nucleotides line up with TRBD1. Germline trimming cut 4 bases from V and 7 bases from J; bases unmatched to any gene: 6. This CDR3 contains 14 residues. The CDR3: CASSSRDRGGELFF. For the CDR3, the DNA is TGTGCCAGCAGTTCCCGGGACAGAGGCGGGGAGCTGTTTTTT.

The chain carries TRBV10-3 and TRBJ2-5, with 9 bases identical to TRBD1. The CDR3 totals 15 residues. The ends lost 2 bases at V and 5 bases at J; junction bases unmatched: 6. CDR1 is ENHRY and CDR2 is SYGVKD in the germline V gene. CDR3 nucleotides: TGTGCCATCAGTGAGGAACAGGGGGCCTGGGAGACCCAGTACTTC. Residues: CAISEEQGAWETQYF.

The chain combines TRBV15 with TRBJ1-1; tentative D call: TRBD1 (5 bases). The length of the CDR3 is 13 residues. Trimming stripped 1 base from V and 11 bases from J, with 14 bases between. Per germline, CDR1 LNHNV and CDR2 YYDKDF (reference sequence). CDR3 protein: CATSRGGTHEAFF. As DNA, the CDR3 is TGTGCCACCAGCAGAGGAGGGACCCATGAGGCTTTCTTT.

The CDR3, as DNA: TGTGCCACCACTGTAAAACTCAACACTGAAGCTTTCTTT. Amino acids: CATTVKLNTEAFF. The chain employs TRBV25-1 and TRBJ1-1; D is unclear. The CDR3 consists of 13 residues. Germline loops: CDR1 MGHDK, CDR2 SYGVNS. V was trimmed by 10 bases and J by 2 bases, leaving 14 bases between them. Complete variable domain (other parts from reference TRBV25-1 and TRBJ1-1): EADIYQTPRYLVIGTGKKITLECSQTMGHDKMYWYQQDPGMELHLIHYSYGVNSTEKGDLSSESTVSRIRTEHFPLTLESARPSHTSQYLCATTVKLNTEAFFGQGTRLTVV.